The text below deals with one T cell receptor (beta chain). Its antigen is unidentified. The sample belongs to a study of cytomegalovirus exposure and HLA in healthy donors. Study results and limitations: A likely sequencing artifact accounted for one observed cluster of highly shared sequence variants. Being productive about 90% or about 30% of the time was typical of most TCR beta V segments in an earlier analysis. What a later analysis reportedly showed was that an Asian-associated ancestry cluster had fewer N-insertions than the roughly 700-donor mean.

Trimming pared 5 bases from V and 0 bases from J, leaving 11 bases between. The CDR3 loop spans 16 amino acids. Germline CDR1 is SGHVS and CDR2 is FQNEAQ. PCR was performed using 60 Vbeta and 13 Jbeta primers. TCRdb keeps only in-frame clones here, not all; method: immunoSEQ multiplex PCR. This table has approximately 120,000 clones, around 85% appearing once. The gene calls are TRBV7-8 and TRBJ2-6; possibly TRBD1 for D (5 bases). The sequenced sample was PBMCs. This TCR was sampled from a man between 18 and 29 years old in good health and CMV-seropositive. The CDR3 DNA follows: TGTGCCAGCAGCCAAGAAAGGGGCTCTGGGGCCAACGTCCTGACTTTC. Translated, it gives CASSQERGSGANVLTF.